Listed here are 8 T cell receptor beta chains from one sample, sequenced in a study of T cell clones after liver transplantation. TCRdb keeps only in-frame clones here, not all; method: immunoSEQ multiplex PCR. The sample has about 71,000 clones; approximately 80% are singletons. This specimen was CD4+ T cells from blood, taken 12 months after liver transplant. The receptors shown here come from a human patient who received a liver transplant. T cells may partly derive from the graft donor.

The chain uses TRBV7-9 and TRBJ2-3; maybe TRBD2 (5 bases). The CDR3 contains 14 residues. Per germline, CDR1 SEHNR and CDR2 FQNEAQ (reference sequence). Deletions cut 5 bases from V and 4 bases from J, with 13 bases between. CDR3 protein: CASSPLRVADTQYF. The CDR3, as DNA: TGTGCCAGCAGCCCTCTGAGGGTCGCAGATACGCAGTATTTT.

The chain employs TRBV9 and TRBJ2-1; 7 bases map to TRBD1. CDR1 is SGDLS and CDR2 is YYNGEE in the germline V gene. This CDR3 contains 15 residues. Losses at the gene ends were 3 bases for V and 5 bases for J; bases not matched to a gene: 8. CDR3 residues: CASSELGQANNEQFF. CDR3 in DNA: TGTGCCAGCAGCGAACTAGGACAGGCCAACAATGAGCAGTTCTTC.

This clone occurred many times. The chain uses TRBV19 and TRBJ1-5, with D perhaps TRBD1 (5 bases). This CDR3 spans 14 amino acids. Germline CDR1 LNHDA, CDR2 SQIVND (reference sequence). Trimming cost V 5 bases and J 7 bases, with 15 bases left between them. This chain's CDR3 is CASSRGDYLQPQHF. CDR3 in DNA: TGTGCCAGTAGTCGGGGGGACTATTTGCAGCCCCAGCATTTT.

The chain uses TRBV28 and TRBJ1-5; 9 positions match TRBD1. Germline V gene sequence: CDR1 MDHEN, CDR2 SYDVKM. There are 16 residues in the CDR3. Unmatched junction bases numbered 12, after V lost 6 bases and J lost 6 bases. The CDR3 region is CASSPIRRQGVQPQHF. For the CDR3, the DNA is TGTGCCAGCAGCCCCATCCGGAGACAGGGGGTTCAGCCCCAGCATTTT.

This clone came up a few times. Here the CDR3 reads CASKASGAYTGELFF. CDR3 nucleotide sequence: TGTGCCAGCAAAGCATCGGGAGCTTATACCGGGGAGCTGTTTTTT. The chain links TRBV9 to TRBJ2-2, with TRBD2 as a possible D gene (6 bases). Germline V gene data show CDR1 as SGDLS and CDR2 as YYNGEE. Trimming left V 6 bases short and J 5 bases short, with 17 bases between. The CDR3 runs 15 residues.

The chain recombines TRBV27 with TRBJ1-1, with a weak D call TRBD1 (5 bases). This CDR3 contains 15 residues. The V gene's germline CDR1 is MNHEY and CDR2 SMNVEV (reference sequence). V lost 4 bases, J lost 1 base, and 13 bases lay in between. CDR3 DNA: TGTGCCAGCAGTTCAATGGGACTTACGAACACTGAAGCTTTCTTT. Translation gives CASSSMGLTNTEAFF.

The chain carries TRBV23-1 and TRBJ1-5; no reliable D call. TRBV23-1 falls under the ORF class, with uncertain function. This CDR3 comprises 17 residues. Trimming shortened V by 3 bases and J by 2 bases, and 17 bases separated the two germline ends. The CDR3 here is CASSHARPPGGNQPQHF. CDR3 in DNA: TGCGCCAGCAGTCACGCCCGCCCGCCAGGAGGCAATCAGCCCCAGCATTTT.

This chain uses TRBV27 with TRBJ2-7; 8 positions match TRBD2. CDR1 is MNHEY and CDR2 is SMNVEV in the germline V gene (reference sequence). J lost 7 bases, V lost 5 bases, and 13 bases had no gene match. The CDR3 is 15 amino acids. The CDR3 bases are TGTGCCAGCAGTCCCAAAGCGGGAGTTTCTTGGGAGCAGTACTTC. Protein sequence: CASSPKAGVSWEQYF.